This section outlines one T cell receptor beta chain sequence together with its context. What it recognizes is unknown. The CDR3 has 15 amino acids. Trimming removed 2 bases at V and 7 bases at J, with 12 bases between. From germline, CDR1 is SGHTA and CDR2 FQGTGA. TCR alpha and TCR beta cDNA libraries with sample barcodes and UMIs came from 5'RACE using constant-segment primers. Each CDR3 protein is one row after TCRdb ran MiXCR on the 5' RACE reads. In the table there are around 180,000 distinct CDR3 sequences, about 18% of which are singletons. The sample originates from a study of T-cell memory formation after mild COVID-19. Overall study context: TCR clustering was largely donor specific.

Overall study results and limits: The main location of contracting CD4+ clones was CM and EM, and that of contracting CD8+ clones was EMRA. Pre-infection memory held some responding clones, suggesting pre-existing cross-reactive T cells responded.

The sequence was collected from a man between 18 and 35 years old who had mild COVID-19 (a few samples of this study predate the infection). Cell type and time point are not known. Sequences were obtained from PBMCs or a T cell subset sorted from them (not recorded which). The chain combines TRBV7-3 with TRBJ1-6; a weak D match, TRBD1 (6 bases). This chain's CDR3 is CASSLEGHSNSPLHF. CDR3 sequence (DNA): TGTGCCAGCAGCTTAGAGGGACATTCCAATTCACCCCTCCACTTT.